The source of this TCR beta chain is a study of T cell responses to AZD1222 COVID-19 vaccine. Concerning this clone: Its antigen is undetermined.

Sequencing used immunoSEQ multiplex PCR; TCRdb keeps in-frame clones, though not all of them. The sample carries under 200,000 clones, about 90% recorded once. Study-level points and caveats: Spike-specific TCRs gained breadth and depth after people received two AZD1222 doses. Only a handful of people who got AZD1222 tested seropositive at baseline. It should be noted that donors were predominantly white British and more often female, and clonal diversity was possibly underestimated. Scientists sampled the repertoires only once the peak T cell response had passed.

The V gene lost 7 bases and the J gene lost 6 bases, with 10 bases spanning the gap. This CDR3 has 11 amino acids. Germline CDR1 is SQVTM and CDR2 is ANQGSEA. The receptor was isolated from an adult in good health. The sample was peripheral blood, taken on day 0 of AZD1222 vaccination. V is TRBV29-1 and J is TRBJ2-1, with a tentative D call TRBD1 (5 bases). CDR3 protein: CSARVINEQFF. As DNA, the CDR3 is TGCAGCGCCAGGGTCATCAATGAGCAGTTCTTC.